This T cell receptor (beta chain) came from a study of blood T cells in healthy people across ages. Next came a second PCR, run for about 6 to 12 cycles, which used a sample-barcoded 5' primer along with a J-beta primer mix. One entry per CDR3 protein, called by TCRdb with MiXCR from the 5' RACE reads. There are around 520,000 distinct CDR3 sequences in the sample; about a quarter occur only once, and approximately 3.7% lies in the top ten. This sample was also put to use in a study of T cells of mothers and their children. That study adds: Related mother and child pairs showed slightly greater overlap (not significant) than unrelated pairs did.

This TCR came from a boy aged 2 to 9 in good health. The sequenced sample was blood.

The DNA for the CDR3 is TGTGCCAGCAGTTACGTGGGGGTCACTGAAGCTTTCTTT. It is translated as CASSYVGVTEAFF. The chain carries TRBV6-5 and TRBJ1-1, with D maybe TRBD1 (5 bases). Trimming removed 2 bases at V and 4 bases at J, with 8 bases between. CDR3 length equals 13 residues. Germline V gene data show CDR1 as MNHEY and CDR2 as SVGAGI.